These 14 T cell receptor beta chains originate from one sample sequenced in a study of OX40 agonist ivuxolimab in advanced cancers. Measured with immunoSEQ multiplex PCR; TCRdb has only the in-frame clones, and not every one. Of approximately 77,000 clones in the sample, under 85% were seen once. Sequencing used CD4+ or CD8+ T cells sorted from blood, obtained in a trial of the OX40 agonist ivuxolimab. The receptors originated from an adult with an advanced solid tumor such as melanoma, head and neck, liver or kidney cancer.

The rearrangement links TRBV5-6 to TRBJ2-3, with D unresolved. CDR1 and CDR2 from the germline V gene are SGHDT and YYEEEE. The CDR3 loop spans 12 amino acids. Between the trimmed V and J ends, which lost 4 bases and 5 bases, there was a span of 8 bases. The CDR3 protein is CASSRLRDTQYF. In DNA, the CDR3 is TGTGCCAGCAGCCGCCTCCGAGATACGCAGTATTTT.

Only one count was recorded for this clone. This chain's CDR3 is CASSPRTGNSYEQYF. The DNA for the CDR3 is TGTGCCAGCAGTCCGCGGACAGGGAATTCCTACGAGCAGTACTTC. The rearrangement links TRBV6-5 to TRBJ2-7; 8 bases fit TRBD1. Germline V CDR1 and CDR2: MNHEY, SVGAGI. The CDR3 has 15 amino acids. J was trimmed by 1 base and V by 5 bases; bases with no gene match: 7.

This clone was observed a handful of times. This chain connects TRBV10-1 to TRBJ2-7, with D perhaps given as TRBD1 or TRBD2 (5 bases each). Germline V gene sequence: CDR1 WNHNN, CDR2 SYGVQD (reference sequence). This CDR3 region has 13 residues. V was clipped by 10 bases and J by 3 bases, with 16 bases between them. CDR3 amino acids: CAIPWGTLYEQYF. CDR3 nucleotides: TGCGCCATCCCCTGGGGGACCCTCTACGAGCAGTACTTC.

The CDR3 loop is CASSQDIGHDYTGELFF. The DNA for the CDR3 is TGCGCCAGCAGCCAAGATATTGGGCACGATTACACCGGGGAGCTGTTTTTT. The chain combines TRBV4-3 with TRBJ2-2, with D unresolved. The CDR3 is 17 residues long. The V end lost 0 bases, the J end lost 3 bases, and 14 bases lay between the germline ends. Germline V lookup: CDR1 LGHNA, CDR2 YSLEER.

The chain is built from TRBV30 and TRBJ1-4; weak D call: TRBD1 (5 bases). V lost 3 bases and J lost 8, with 16 bases in between. Germline V gives CDR1 GTSNPN, CDR2 SVGIG (reference sequence). The length of the CDR3 is 14 residues. CDR3 bases: TGTGCCTGGAGCCGGGGAGGGGTCGGGGAAAAACTGTTTTTT. Encoded protein: CAWSRGGVGEKLFF.

The V call is TRBV5-4, the J call TRBJ2-7; 9 positions match TRBD1. V lost 4 bases, J lost 5 bases, and 4 bases stayed unmatched. Germline CDR1 is SGHNT and CDR2 is YYREEE (reference sequence). The CDR3 is 13 amino acids. CDR3 in DNA: TGTGCCAGCAGCCCGGGACAGGGCAACGAGCAGTACTTC. It codes for CASSPGQGNEQYF.

This chain uses TRBV28 with TRBJ1-1, with TRBD1 matching 9 bases. The CDR3 covers 14 residues. Germline values: CDR1 MDHEN, CDR2 SYDVKM. J was trimmed by 4 bases and V by 4 bases; bases with no gene match: 4. CDR3 residues: CASSSTGGGTEAFF. The CDR3 region has the DNA TGTGCCAGCAGTTCGACAGGGGGTGGCACTGAAGCTTTCTTT.

Details on this clone: At the DNA level, this CDR3 is encoded by other sequences in the same sample as well. The chain recombines TRBV5-4 with TRBJ1-2; D unresolved. Trimming shortened V by 0 bases and J by 5 bases, and 5 bases separated the two germline ends. The CDR3 runs 12 residues. Germline V gives CDR1 SGHNT, CDR2 YYREEE (reference sequence). The CDR3, as DNA: TGTGCCAGCAGCTTGGATGGGTATGGCTACACCTTC. Translated, it gives CASSLDGYGYTF.

This clone has a single count. The chain uses TRBV5-6 and TRBJ2-3; D assignment may be TRBD1 or TRBD2 (5 bases each). Trimming stripped 1 base from V and 0 bases from J, with 9 bases between. Per the germline V gene, CDR1 is SGHDT and CDR2 is YYEEEE. This CDR3 has 15 amino acids. In DNA, the CDR3 is TGTGCCAGCAGCTTGTTGGGGGTGAGCACAGATACGCAGTATTTT. Encoded protein: CASSLLGVSTDTQYF.

The chain joins TRBV4-3 to TRBJ1-1; D remains unclear. The CDR3 contains 14 residues. Between the trimmed V and J ends, which lost 0 bases and 5 bases, there was a span of 10 bases. From germline, CDR1 is LGHNA and CDR2 YSLEER. Here the CDR3 DNA reads TGCGCCAGCAGCCAAGACGAGTTTAGGACTGAAGCTTTCTTT. Translating gives CASSQDEFRTEAFF.

This chain uses TRBV7-3 with TRBJ2-7; D not certain. Germline-derived CDR1 and CDR2 are SGHTA and FQGTGA. V shed 3 bases and J shed 4 bases, with 10 bases lying between them. The CDR3 covers 13 residues. Here the CDR3 DNA reads TGTGCCAGCAGCTTCTCTCCCGGATACGAGCAGTACTTC. Amino acid sequence: CASSFSPGYEQYF.

The V call is TRBV18, the J call TRBJ2-2, with unresolved D. Trimming left V 3 bases short and J 0 bases short, with 14 bases between. The CDR3 loop spans 17 amino acids. Germline CDR1 and CDR2: KGHSH and LQKENI. The CDR3 coding sequence is TGTGCCAGCTCACCTACTCGCACGACCTCGAACACCGGGGAGCTGTTTTTT. Encoded protein: CASSPTRTTSNTGELFF.

The chain combines TRBV9 with TRBJ2-3, with 7 bases fitting TRBD2. Germline CDR1 is SGDLS and CDR2 is YYNGEE. This CDR3 contains 13 residues. The trim removed 4 bases at V and 6 bases at J, leaving 5 bases unmatched. CDR3 sequence reads: CASSTREPDTQYF. The CDR3 DNA follows: TGTGCCAGCAGCACGCGGGAGCCGGATACGCAGTATTTT.

The rearrangement links TRBV13 to TRBJ1-4; 9 bases map to TRBD1. This CDR3 comprises 15 residues. The junction had 5 bases not matched to a gene; V was cut back by 1 base and J by 8 bases. In germline, CDR1 is PRHDT, CDR2 FYEKMQ (reference sequence). The CDR3 coding sequence is TGTGCCAGCAGCTTAGACAGGGGGCTGAAGGAAAAACTGTTTTTT. Translating gives CASSLDRGLKEKLFF.